A selection of T cell receptor beta chains follows, all from one sample in a study of PD-L1 blockade in urothelial cancer. Libraries were prepared by immunoSEQ multiplex PCR; TCRdb keeps only in-frame clonotypes and omits some of them. The table records around 43,000 clones, over 75% of them present only once. The sequencing used PBMCs, collected around atezolizumab (anti-PD-L1) treatment. Source of these receptors: a donor at least 40 years old with urothelial cancer. The CDR3 runs from the conserved cysteine through the conserved F or W. The D gene is left open where the match is weak. Only some rows state a clone size, as once, few, many or a class for expanded clones.

TRBJ1-4	.	16	TRBV28	TRBD1	CASSSSPGQGGEKLFF	TGTGCCAGCAGTTCCTCCCCGGGACAGGGAGGTGAAAAACTGTTTTTT
TRBJ2-5	.	16	TRBV7-9	TRBD2	CASSLALGLAGETQYF	TGTGCCAGCAGCTTAGCTCTGGGACTAGCGGGAGAGACCCAGTACTTC
TRBJ2-1	.	14	TRBV21-1	.	CASSKEDRANEQFF	TGTGCCAGCAGCAAAGAGGACAGGGCCAATGAGCAGTTCTTC
TRBJ2-7	.	15	TRBV4-3	.	CASSPRQGGFYEQYF	TGCGCCAGCAGCCCCCGACAGGGAGGATTTTACGAGCAGTACTTC
TRBJ2-7	.	14	TRBV11-1	TRBD1	CASSWGQGAYEQYF	TGTGCCAGCAGCTGGGGCCAGGGGGCCTACGAGCAGTACTTC
TRBJ2-1	.	13	TRBV28	TRBD2	CASTPGGRYEQFF	TGTGCCAGCACCCCGGGGGGACGGTATGAGCAGTTCTTC
TRBJ1-1	.	13	TRBV5-6	.	CASSITLNTEAFF	TGTGCCAGCAGCATCACACTGAACACTGAAGCTTTCTTT
TRBJ2-6	.	15	TRBV5-1	.	CASSLARGGANVLTF	TGCGCCAGCAGCTTGGCCCGGGGTGGGGCCAACGTCCTGACTTTC
TRBJ1-2	.	12	TRBV30	.	CAWRRDTNSYTF	TGTGCCTGGAGGAGGGACACCAACTCCTACACCTTC
TRBJ1-5	.	15	TRBV28	TRBD1	CASSLGGQAPKPQHF	TGTGCCAGCAGTTTGGGGGGACAGGCCCCGAAGCCCCAGCATTTT
TRBJ2-1	.	16	TRBV5-1	.	CASSPSGLSSYNEQFF	TGCGCCAGCAGCCCATCGGGACTCAGCTCCTACAATGAGCAGTTCTTC
TRBJ1-3	.	15	TRBV7-8	TRBD1	CASSFQTGQRNTIYF	TGTGCCAGCAGCTTCCAGACAGGGCAGAGAAACACCATATATTTT
TRBJ2-7	.	12	TRBV10-3	.	CAISESFREQYF	TGTGCCATCAGTGAGTCTTTCCGCGAGCAGTACTTC
TRBJ2-2	once	18	TRBV28	TRBD1	CASSPPGQGVGTTGELFF	TGTGCCAGCAGCCCTCCGGGACAGGGGGTAGGGACCACCGGGGAGCTGTTTTTT
TRBJ2-1	.	15	TRBV27	.	CASIGGPSSYNEQFF	TGTGCCAGCATAGGAGGGCCGAGCTCCTACAATGAGCAGTTCTTC
TRBJ2-5	.	15	TRBV19	.	CASSTQGTLQETQYF	TGTGCCAGTAGTACCCAGGGCACCCTGCAAGAGACCCAGTACTTC
TRBJ2-3	.	14	TRBV9	.	CASSVGVAGDTQYF	TGTGCCAGCAGCGTAGGGGTGGCCGGGGATACGCAGTATTTT
TRBJ2-2	.	16	TRBV6-5	TRBD2	CASSSRAGGPIGELFF	TGTGCCAGCAGTTCCCGAGCGGGAGGGCCGATCGGGGAGCTGTTTTTT
TRBJ1-3	.	14	TRBV30	.	CAWSRRGRQNTIYF	TGTGCCTGGAGTAGGCGGGGACGACAAAACACCATATATTTT
TRBJ1-3	.	13	TRBV27	TRBD1	CASRGTGGNTIYF	TGTGCCAGCAGGGGGACAGGGGGAAACACCATATATTTT
TRBJ2-7	.	16	TRBV15	TRBD2	CATSRVFGGSSYEQYF	TGTGCCACCAGCAGAGTTTTCGGGGGGAGCTCCTACGAGCAGTACTTC
TRBJ1-2	.	15	TRBV4-1	.	CASSPRGAAPYGYTF	TGCGCCAGCAGCCCCCGGGGGGCGGCCCCTTATGGCTACACCTTC
TRBJ1-4	medium-sized	16	TRBV9	.	CASSVGGTSTNEKLFF	TGTGCCAGCAGCGTAGGGGGGACTTCAACTAATGAAAAACTGTTTTTT
TRBJ1-2	.	16	TRBV27	.	CASSLSPLTVPYGYTF	TGTGCCAGCAGTTTATCCCCCCTGACAGTGCCGTATGGCTACACCTTC
TRBJ2-7	.	15	TRBV7-2	TRBD2	CASSPRGGRNYEQYF	TGTGCCAGCAGCCCCCGGGGGGGTCGGAACTACGAGCAGTACTTC
TRBJ1-1	.	13	TRBV21-1	.	CASTPGGGAEAFF	TGTGCCAGCACCCCTGGGGGGGGCGCGGAAGCTTTCTTT
TRBJ1-5	.	14	TRBV7-2	.	CASSLGLNNQPQHF	TGTGCCAGCAGCTTAGGACTGAACAATCAGCCCCAGCATTTT
TRBJ2-5	.	16	TRBV7-2	TRBD2	CASSPGTSGPVGTQYF	TGTGCCAGCAGCCCCGGGACTAGCGGGCCGGTGGGGACCCAGTACTTC
TRBJ1-5	.	14	TRBV7-3	.	CASKLQGTDQPQHF	TGTGCCAGCAAACTACAGGGAACGGATCAGCCCCAGCATTTT
TRBJ1-3	.	15	TRBV7-2	TRBD1	CASSTDRGSGNTIYF	TGTGCCAGCAGCACCGACAGGGGCTCTGGAAACACCATATATTTT
TRBJ1-2	.	14	TRBV4-1	.	CASSTPDSRDGYTF	TGCGCCAGCAGCACCCCGGACAGCCGCGATGGCTACACCTTC
TRBJ1-2	.	16	TRBV7-8	.	CASSLGLRGGGHGYTF	TGTGCCAGCAGCTTAGGGCTTCGAGGGGGGGGGCATGGCTACACCTTC
TRBJ2-2	.	13	TRBV6-4	TRBD2	CATRQRETGELFF	TGTGCCACTAGGCAGCGGGAGACCGGGGAGCTGTTTTTT
TRBJ2-7	.	15	TRBV7-9	.	CASSGTGYSSYEQYF	TGTGCCAGCAGCGGTACAGGGTACAGCTCCTACGAGCAGTACTTC
TRBJ2-7	few	15	TRBV7-2	.	CASSLSWQAGGEQYF	TGTGCCAGCAGCTTATCCTGGCAGGCCGGGGGCGAGCAGTACTTC
TRBJ1-3	few	14	TRBV11-2	.	CASSFGPGGNTIYF	TGTGCCAGCAGCTTTGGTCCCGGGGGAAACACCATATATTTT
TRBJ2-5	.	16	TRBV4-2	TRBD1	CASSSGQGGATETQYF	TGTGCCAGCAGCTCCGGACAGGGGGGCGCCACAGAGACCCAGTACTTC
TRBJ2-7	.	15	TRBV7-2	TRBD1	CASSLGTGWAYEQYF	TGTGCCAGCAGCTTAGGGACAGGGTGGGCCTACGAGCAGTACTTC
TRBJ2-7	.	15	TRBV27	.	CASRLEWESSYEQYF	TGTGCCAGCAGGCTAGAGTGGGAGAGCTCCTACGAGCAGTACTTC
TRBJ2-7	.	13	TRBV6-5	.	CASSYSGGLEQYF	TGTGCCAGCAGTTACTCGGGGGGACTCGAGCAGTACTTC
TRBJ2-2	.	17	TRBV7-8	TRBD1	CASSLSPQGANTGELFF	TGTGCCAGCAGCTTATCCCCGCAGGGGGCGAACACCGGGGAGCTGTTTTTT
TRBJ2-3	.	14	TRBV11-3	TRBD2	CASSLAGRTDTQYF	TGTGCCAGCAGCTTAGCCGGGAGGACAGATACGCAGTATTTT
TRBJ2-5	.	15	TRBV28	TRBD2	CASSLLGEGLETQYF	TGTGCCAGCAGTTTATTGGGGGAGGGCCTTGAGACCCAGTACTTC
TRBJ2-5	.	16	TRBV4-1	.	CASSQEGGAFRETQYF	TGCGCCAGCAGCCAAGAAGGGGGTGCGTTCCGGGAGACCCAGTACTTC
TRBJ1-3	.	13	TRBV10-2	.	CATLPSSGNTIYF	TGCGCCACCCTACCGAGCTCTGGAAACACCATATATTTT